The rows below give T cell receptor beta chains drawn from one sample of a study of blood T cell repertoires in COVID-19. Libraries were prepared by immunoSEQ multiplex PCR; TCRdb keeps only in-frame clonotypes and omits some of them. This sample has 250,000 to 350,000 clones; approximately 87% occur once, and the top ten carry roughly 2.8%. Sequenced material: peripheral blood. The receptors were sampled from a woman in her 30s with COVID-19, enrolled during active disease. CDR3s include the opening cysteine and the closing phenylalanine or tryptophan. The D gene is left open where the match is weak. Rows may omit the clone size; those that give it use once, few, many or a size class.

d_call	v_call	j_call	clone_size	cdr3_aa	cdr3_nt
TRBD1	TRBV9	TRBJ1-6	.	CASSVGLGQPDSPLHF	TGTGCCAGCAGCGTAGGGCTGGGACAGCCAGATTCACCCCTCCACTTT
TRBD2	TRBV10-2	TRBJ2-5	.	CASSDGGADGETQYF	TGCGCCAGCAGTGACGGGGGGGCGGATGGAGAGACCCAGTACTTC
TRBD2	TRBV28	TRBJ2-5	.	CASSFTSGRAWETQYF	TGTGCCAGCAGTTTTACTAGCGGGAGGGCGTGGGAGACCCAGTACTTC
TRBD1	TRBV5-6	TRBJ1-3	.	CASSPTGGTGNTIYF	TGTGCCAGCAGCCCGACAGGGGGTACTGGAAACACCATATATTTT
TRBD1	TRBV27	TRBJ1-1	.	CASRRDRGNTEAFF	TGTGCCAGCAGACGGGACAGGGGGAACACTGAAGCTTTCTTT
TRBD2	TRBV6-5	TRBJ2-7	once	CASSWGKGGASYEQYF	TGTGCCAGCAGTTGGGGAAAGGGAGGGGCCTCCTACGAGCAGTACTTC
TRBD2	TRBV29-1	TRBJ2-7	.	CSVGTSGYEQYF	TGCAGCGTTGGGACTAGCGGCTACGAGCAGTACTTC
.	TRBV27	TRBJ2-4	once	CASSPSRVGAMGNIQYF	TGTGCCAGCAGTCCAAGCAGGGTGGGCGCCATGGGAAACATTCAGTACTTC
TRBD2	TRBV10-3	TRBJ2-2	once	CAISLRRTGTSGASNTGELFF	TGTGCCATCAGTTTACGAAGAACCGGGACTAGCGGAGCGTCGAACACCGGGGAGCTGTTTTTT
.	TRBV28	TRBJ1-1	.	CASSLLSGTHYNTEAFF	TGTGCCAGCAGCCTACTGTCCGGGACACATTACAACACTGAAGCTTTCTTT
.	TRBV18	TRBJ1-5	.	CASSLDRNQPQHF	TGTGCCAGCTCCCTAGACAGGAATCAGCCCCAGCATTTT
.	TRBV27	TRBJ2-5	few	CASSFSASRRETQYF	TGTGCCAGCAGTTTTTCGGCTTCAAGGAGGGAGACCCAGTACTTC
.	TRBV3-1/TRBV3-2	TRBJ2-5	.	CASSLKVGSLETQYF	TGTGCCAGCAGCCTCAAGGTCGGGAGCTTAGAGACCCAGTACTTC
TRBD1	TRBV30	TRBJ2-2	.	CAWSVLGGWVTGELFF	TGTGCCTGGAGTGTACTAGGGGGCTGGGTCACCGGGGAGCTGTTTTTT
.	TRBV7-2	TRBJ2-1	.	CASSLVTGRVYNEQFF	TGTGCCAGCAGCTTAGTAACAGGGAGGGTCTACAATGAGCAGTTCTTC
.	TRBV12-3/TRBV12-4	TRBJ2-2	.	CASSHNTGELFF	TGTGCCAGCAGTCACAATACCGGGGAGCTGTTTTTT
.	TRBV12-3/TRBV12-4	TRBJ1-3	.	CASSLTPGNTIYF	TGTGCCAGCAGTTTAACACCGGGAAACACCATATATTTT